The rows below give T cell receptor beta chains drawn from one sample of a study of blood T cell repertoires in COVID-19. TCRdb's copy holds only in-frame clones and misses some; the assay was immunoSEQ multiplex PCR. Here the sample spans fewer than 250,000 clones, about four fifths being singletons. The sample consisted of PBMCs or T cells enriched from blood (not recorded which). Receptor source: a woman aged 40 to 50 who had been exposed to COVID-19. Each CDR3 is given with its conserved first and last residue.

cdr3_length v_call cdr3_aa
13 TRBV19 CASSRQQGGELFF
16 TRBV5-1 CASSLDGTGATPTQYF
14 TRBV4-2 CASSPQETAYGYTF
12 TRBV28 CASTRGRQPQHF
13 TRBV12-3/TRBV12-4 CASRSRGGYGYTF
14 TRBV9 CASSAHRDGSPLHF
17 TRBV5-4 CASTPPDSWGTYNEQFF
11 TRBV19 CASGWPGELFF
15 TRBV15 CATSRDRQENTEAFF
19 TRBV21-1 CASSSTTGTELATNEKLFF
14 TRBV10-3 CAISDQGEDQPQHF
15 TRBV7-9 CASSLVQGAHTEAFF
15 TRBV5-6 CASSLGRDGGNTIYF
14 TRBV3-1/TRBV3-2 CASSQGQNNQPQHF
16 TRBV18 CASSPDRSASNQPQHF
12 TRBV12-3/TRBV12-4 CASRHWGPEAFF
15 TRBV28 CASSEAGQGAYEQYF
12 TRBV12-2 CASRFGNQPQHF
15 TRBV6-5 CASISGPNHNSPLHF
10 TRBV2 CASKRWELFF
15 TRBV24-1 CATSEARGLGNEQFF
13 TRBV27 CASSPQGIYGYTF
14 TRBV4-3 CASSLGTGEREQYF
13 TRBV28 CASTIRDSYEQYF
15 TRBV5-1 CASRGQVRPGDGYTF
16 TRBV5-1 CASTSGTGAMNTEAFF
12 TRBV6-4 CASSDRGGEAFF
16 TRBV28 CASRSGLASSYNEQFF
13 TRBV2 CASTGTGGEKLFF
17 TRBV24-1 CATSLPVWQGNYEKLFF
15 TRBV28 CASGSSFGANYGYTF
16 TRBV7-2 CASSLGQVNSNQPQHF
13 TRBV6-2/TRBV6-3 CASSYGPNEKLFF
13 TRBV29-1 CSVPTGIGYEQYF
15 TRBV2 CASSPQGQVTGELFF
16 TRBV10-3 CAISEPATGVGYGYTF
14 TRBV7-2 CASSRDRGRPEAFF
16 TRBV27 CASSHTLGQGRSPLHF
15 TRBV27 CASSRGTVLNTEAFF
13 TRBV9 CASSVAPGGELFF
15 TRBV30 CAWSRTDRGEYEQYF
14 TRBV19 CASSIGLAGYEQYF